One and the same sample provided the 18 T cell receptor beta chains below, sequenced in a study of blood T cells in healthy people across ages. For the second PCR, which ran for roughly 6 to 11 cycles, a sample-barcoded 5' primer and a J-beta primer mix were used. TCRdb fed the 5' RACE reads into MiXCR, producing one record per CDR3 protein. The sample lists about 650,000 distinct CDR3 sequences; about 32% were seen once. The specimen was blood. Receptors originate from a woman over 75 in good health.

The chain uses TRBV12-3 or TRBV12-4 and TRBJ2-3; 7 nucleotides match TRBD2. The CDR3 loop spans 16 amino acids. Losses at the gene ends were 7 bases for V and 4 bases for J; bases not matched to a gene: 14. CDR3 in amino acids: CASTRRRGGRADTQYF. The CDR3 nucleotides are TGTGCCAGCACCCGAAGGCGGGGAGGGAGAGCAGATACGCAGTATTTT.

This chain uses TRBV6-5 with TRBJ2-3; D is possibly TRBD2 (5 bases). Germline CDR1 reads MNHEY; CDR2 reads SVGAGI. V was pared by 0 bases and J by 1 base, with 20 bases between. This CDR3 is built from 19 residues. CDR3: CASSYSVVGSPRGTDTQYF. The CDR3 DNA follows: TGTGCCAGCAGTTACTCCGTGGTTGGGAGTCCCAGAGGCACAGATACGCAGTATTTT.

The sample holds many counts of this clonotype. The rearrangement joins TRBV5-1 to TRBJ2-3; TRBD1 matches 7 bases. CDR1 and CDR2 (germline): SGHRS, YFSETQ. Losses at the gene ends were 6 bases for V and 5 bases for J; bases not matched to a gene: 12. There are 15 residues in the CDR3. CDR3 sequence (DNA): TGCGCCAGCAACCAACCCGGGACAGATAAAGATACGCAGTATTTT. Translated, it gives CASNQPGTDKDTQYF.

This clonotype occurred many times. The chain is built from TRBV13 and TRBJ2-7, with 8 bases that match TRBD1. The CDR3 runs 14 residues. Germline V lookup: CDR1 PRHDT, CDR2 FYEKMQ (reference sequence). Losses at the gene ends were 4 bases for V and 8 bases for J; bases not matched to a gene: 10. CDR3 region: CASSSGTGPGKQYF. CDR3 in DNA: TGTGCCAGCAGCTCAGGGACAGGCCCTGGCAAGCAGTACTTC.

This clonotype was found once. The J gene is TRBJ2-1, the V gene TRBV12-3 or TRBV12-4; D possibly corresponds to TRBD2 (6 bases). V lost 4 bases and J 7 bases, leaving 14 bases between the germline ends. The CDR3 length is 14 residues. The CDR3 coding sequence is TGTGCCAGCAGTTCCTGGACTGGAGGGAATGAGCAGTTCTTC. It specifies CASSSWTGGNEQFF.

A remark on this clonotype: This may come from a read error, since a much larger clone is one base off. In DNA, the CDR3 is TGTGCCGGCAGCTTAAGGGGACAGGGTTCCTACGAGCAGTACTTC. Protein sequence: CAGSLRGQGSYEQYF. The chain is built from TRBV7-2 and TRBJ2-7, with 9 bases identical to TRBD1. CDR1 SGHTA and CDR2 FQGNSA come from the germline V gene. The CDR3 sequence is 15 residues long.

The chain is built from TRBV28 and TRBJ2-3; possibly TRBD2 for D (6 bases). Germline-derived CDR1 and CDR2 are MDHEN and SYDVKM. The V end lost 1 base, the J end lost 8 bases, and 13 bases lay between the germline ends. The length of the CDR3 is 14 residues. This CDR3 reads CASSLSGVGGTQYF. The CDR3 coding sequence is TGTGCCAGCAGTTTATCTGGGGTGGGGGGTACGCAGTATTTT.

This clonotype came up many times. This rearrangement joins TRBV3-1 to TRBJ2-5, with 16 bases identical to TRBD2. J gave up 1 base and V 5 bases, and 7 bases lay outside the gene matches. The CDR3 runs to 18 residues. The germline CDR1 and CDR2 sequences are LGHDT and YNNKEL (reference sequence). CDR3 in amino acids: CASSYPGLAGGLQETQYF. As DNA, the CDR3 is TGTGCCAGCAGCTATCCGGGACTAGCGGGGGGGCTCCAAGAGACCCAGTACTTC.

There are a few counts of this clonotype. The rearrangement links TRBV18 to TRBJ2-5; possibly TRBD1 for D (6 bases). CDR1 KGHSH and CDR2 LQKENI come from the germline V gene. V shed 1 base and J shed 1 base, with 7 bases lying between them. This CDR3 is 14 amino acids long. The CDR3 here is CASSPRTAQETQYF. The CDR3 nucleotides read TGTGCCAGCTCACCACGGACAGCCCAAGAGACCCAGTACTTC.

This clonotype was observed many times. The CDR3 is CSVARQGRKEGYTF. The CDR3 region has the DNA TGCAGCGTTGCGAGACAGGGGCGGAAGGAGGGCTACACCTTC. This chain links TRBV29-1 with TRBJ1-2; 8 bases align to TRBD1. V trimming: 4 bases; J trimming: 8 bases; junction bases outside the gene matches: 12. The CDR3 consists of 14 residues. Germline CDR1 SQVTM, CDR2 ANQGSEA.

This clonotype was counted a few times. A much larger clone differs by one base, so this may be a read error. The chain combines TRBV7-8 with TRBJ2-3, with 8 nucleotides matching TRBD1. Germline V lookup: CDR1 SGHVS, CDR2 FQNEAQ. The CDR3 loop spans 17 amino acids. Here the CDR3 DNA reads TGTGCCAGCAGCTCCACCCAGGGACAGGAGTTCACAGATGCGCAGTATTTT. Amino acids: CASSSTQGQEFTDAQYF. Full variable domain (missing parts from reference TRBV7-8 and TRBJ2-3): GAGVSQSPRYKVAKRGQDVALRCDPISGHVSLFWYQQALGQGPEFLTYFQNEAQLDKSGLPSDRFFAERPEGSVSTLKIQRTQQEDSAVYLCASSSTQGQEFTDAQYFGPGTRLTVL.

This clonotype qualifies as medium-sized. The chain combines TRBV5-6 with TRBJ2-5, with D possibly called TRBD1 or TRBD2 (5 bases each). Germline assignment: CDR1 SGHDT and CDR2 YYEEEE. Trimming shortened V by 0 bases and J by 4 bases, and 13 bases separated the two germline ends. The CDR3 has 15 amino acids. CDR3 residues: CASSLVRGRGETQYF. CDR3 bases: TGTGCCAGCAGCTTGGTCCGGGGTAGGGGAGAGACCCAGTACTTC.

This clonotype came up many times. This chain uses TRBV5-6 with TRBJ1-5; tentatively, D is TRBD1 (5 bases). There are 15 residues in the CDR3. Germline CDR1 SGHDT, CDR2 YYEEEE. The ends were cut back, 3 bases at V and 6 bases at J, with 16 bases in the middle. The CDR3 sequence: CASSSARGVSQPQHF. CDR3 coding DNA: TGTGCCAGCAGCTCCGCCCGGGGGGTCAGTCAGCCCCAGCATTTT.

The table lists this clonotype with many counts. The chain is built from TRBV27 and TRBJ2-7; D is possibly TRBD2 (6 bases). V was trimmed by 2 bases and J by 3 bases, leaving 11 bases between them. Germline V gene sequence: CDR1 MNHEY, CDR2 SMNVEV (reference sequence). The CDR3 covers 14 residues. In DNA form, the CDR3 reads TGTGCCAGCAGTTTAAATTCCGGGGGCTACGAGCAGTACTTC. Amino acid sequence: CASSLNSGGYEQYF.

Comments on this clonotype: Relative to the germline gene, one junction end is altered; a read error may explain this. The V and J genes are TRBV5-1 and TRBJ2-3, with a weak D call TRBD2 (6 bases). This CDR3 contains 15 residues. The germline gives CDR1 SGHRS, CDR2 YFSETQ. CDR3 sequence reads: CVSSLEVAGTDTQYF. In DNA form, the CDR3 reads TGCGTCAGCAGCCTTGAAGTAGCGGGCACAGATACGCAGTATTTT.

This chain uses TRBV5-1 with TRBJ2-1; D is possibly TRBD1 (6 bases). The CDR3 contains 15 residues. Germline CDR1 is SGHRS and CDR2 is YFSETQ. V was trimmed by 3 bases and J by 1 base, leaving 11 bases between them. For the CDR3, the DNA is TGCGCCAGCAGCTCCGGACAGACGTCCTACAATGAGCAGTTCTTC. It encodes CASSSGQTSYNEQFF.

This clonotype was seen repeatedly, ten times or more. This chain links TRBV29-1 with TRBJ1-1; TRBD1 aligns across 7 bases. Trimming removed 2 bases from V and 1 base from J; junction bases left unmatched: 4. The CDR3 has 14 amino acids. Germline V CDR1 and CDR2: SQVTM, ANQGSEA. The CDR3 region is CSVERQGGNTEAFF. CDR3 sequence (DNA): TGCAGCGTTGAAAGACAGGGTGGGAACACTGAAGCTTTCTTT.

This clonotype occurred a few times. The rearrangement uses TRBV7-9 and TRBJ2-2; 8 nucleotides match TRBD1. Per germline, CDR1 SEHNR and CDR2 FQNEAQ (reference sequence). Germline trimming cut 5 bases from V and 6 bases from J; bases unmatched to any gene: 8. This CDR3 is 15 amino acids long. In DNA, the CDR3 is TGTGCCAGCAGCCCGGACAGGGAGAGTGCCGGGGAGCTGTTTTTT. It codes for CASSPDRESAGELFF.